This T cell receptor beta chain is drawn from a study of regulatory T cells in long-lasting Graves disease. This CDR3 contains 17 residues. Per the germline V gene, CDR1 is SGHTA and CDR2 is FQGNSA. About this clonotype itself: The germline gene is not matched at one end of the junction; a read error may be the cause.

Building of the TCR beta libraries involved iRepertoire HTBI primers and Arm-PCR of CDR3 regions. TCRdb reprocessed the multiplex PCR reads via MiXCR and lists one record per CDR3 protein. The sample shows 350,000 to 500,000 distinct CDR3 sequences, about 14% of them seen only once. Time point defined: newly diagnosed GD, antithyroid drugs for less than 3 months. PBMCs were the source of the RNA used for TCR sequencing. These data are also associated with another study on T cells in Graves' hyperthyroidism and ophthalmopathy.

The clonotype comes from a woman aged 50 to 60 with Graves disease. Sequenced here: peripheral blood mononuclear cells (PBMCs), sampled at new diagnosis, from a patient treated with antithyroid drugs. The chain uses TRBV7-2 and TRBJ2-3; TRBD2 aligns across 9 bases. The CDR3 nucleotides are TGTGCCAGCAGCTTAGTGATGGCGGGAGGGCCTACAGGTACGCAGTATTTT. Amino acids: CASSLVMAGGPTGTQYF.